This T cell receptor (beta chain) was identified in a study of vaccination effects on CD4 cells after COVID-19. About the research overall: Samples collected post-vaccine were obtained a median of 72 days after the second dose. General study results and limits: Early post-infection timepoints were absent, and convalescent patients were few. Infection-derived and vaccine-derived clones contracted markedly late after vaccination.

On this clone itself: Its antigen is currently unknown.

After expansion with viral peptide pools in the ViraFEST assay, antigen-specific CD4+ T cells were sequenced. The culture ran for around nine days, and then CD4+ T cells were isolated. All study participants received two doses of BNT162b2 or mRNA-1273 vaccine. At days 3 and 7, half of the medium was exchanged for IL-2 medium. The method was immunoSEQ multiplex PCR; TCRdb's version includes in-frame clones alone and lacks a portion of them. The top ten clones hold roughly 1.6% of a sample with around 33,000 clones, 82% of them seen once. This TCR was sampled from a human donor who received a COVID-19 vaccine. Some clones in this sample may be carry-over from other donors' samples. The input for sequencing was CD4+ T cells from PBMCs cultured with HCoV-NL63 spike peptides, taken after COVID-19 vaccination.

The CDR3 DNA reads TGTGCCAGCAGCCAAGGATATGGGACTCCCAATGAGCAGTTCTTC. As protein: CASSQGYGTPNEQFF. V gene TRBV7-3 combines with J gene TRBJ2-1; D is possibly TRBD2 (6 bases). There are 15 residues in the CDR3. The V end was cut by 5 bases, the J end by 6 bases, with 17 bases between. Germline lookup yields CDR1 SGHTA and CDR2 FQGTGA.